The 9 T cell receptor beta chains given below trace back to one sample, sequenced in a study of T cell responses to AZD1222 COVID-19 vaccine. Some clones are missing from TCRdb's copy, which holds only in-frame ones; the method was immunoSEQ multiplex PCR. Among 98,000 or so clones listed, just over 85% were seen once. Sequenced here: peripheral blood, sampled on day 0 of AZD1222 vaccination. All receptors come from an adult in good health.

The chain links TRBV7-2 to TRBJ1-1, with a tentative D call TRBD1 (6 bases). The CDR3 consists of 15 residues. Trimming pared 5 bases from V and 4 bases from J, leaving 17 bases between. The germline gives CDR1 SGHTA, CDR2 FQGNSA. DNA for the CDR3: TGTGCCAGCAGCCCGGGACGGACCAGGGGCACTGAAGCTTTCTTT. It specifies CASSPGRTRGTEAFF. The variable domain in full, completed from reference TRBV7-2 and TRBJ1-1, reads GAGVSQSPSNKVTEKGKDVELRCDPISGHTALYWYRQSLGQGLEFLIYFQGNSAPDKSGLPSDRFSAERTGGSVSTLTIQRTQQEDSAVYLCASSPGRTRGTEAFFGQGTRLTVV.

This sequence joins TRBV9 and TRBJ1-2; D call uncertain. Trimming pared 0 bases from V and 2 bases from J, leaving 14 bases between. CDR1 is SGDLS and CDR2 is YYNGEE in the germline V gene. The CDR3 is 16 amino acids. The CDR3: CASSVDYSWANYGYTF. CDR3 bases: TGTGCCAGCAGCGTAGACTACAGCTGGGCAAACTATGGCTACACCTTC.

The chain couples TRBV10-1 to TRBJ1-1; 11 bases are shared with TRBD1. Germline V gives CDR1 WNHNN, CDR2 SYGVQD (reference sequence). With 7 bases clipped from V and 1 base from J, the junction kept 2 bases outside the gene matches. The CDR3 totals 14 residues. The CDR3 sequence: CASTGTGGNTEAFF. For the CDR3, the DNA is TGCGCCAGCACCGGGACAGGGGGGAACACTGAAGCTTTCTTT.

The rearrangement joins TRBV6-5 to TRBJ2-3; 10 bases match TRBD2. The CDR3 totals 15 residues. Unmatched junction bases numbered 8, after V lost 6 bases and J lost 5 bases. CDR1 is MNHEY, CDR2 SVGAGI, per germline. The CDR3 DNA follows: TGTGCCAGCAGGATGAGGGGACTAGCGTTAGATACGCAGTATTTT. Translating it yields CASRMRGLALDTQYF.

The rearrangement uses TRBV11-2 and TRBJ2-3; no reliable D call. The V gene lost 5 bases and the J gene lost 5 bases, with 11 bases spanning the gap. Germline values: CDR1 SGHAT, CDR2 FQNNGV. CDR3 length: 13 residues. The CDR3 nucleotides read TGTGCCAGCAGCACGTATGACGGAGATACGCAGTATTTT. Its translation is CASSTYDGDTQYF.

The V call is TRBV7-8, the J call TRBJ1-1; D is uncertain. Germline lookup yields CDR1 SGHVS and CDR2 FQNEAQ. Trimming stripped 6 bases from V and 0 bases from J, with 8 bases between. This CDR3 contains 13 residues. CDR3 coding DNA: TGTGCCAGCAGGGATTGGTTGAACACTGAAGCTTTCTTT. This sequence encodes CASRDWLNTEAFF.

This rearrangement joins TRBV18 to TRBJ1-2; 10 nucleotides line up with TRBD1. The CDR3 loop spans 15 amino acids. J gave up 6 bases and V 3 bases, and 7 bases lay outside the gene matches. Germline V gene lookup returns CDR1 KGHSH and CDR2 LQKENI. CDR3 bases: TGTGCCAGCTCACCCGTGGGGACAGGGGCTAATGGCTACACCTTC. Its translation is CASSPVGTGANGYTF.

This sequence joins TRBV28 and TRBJ2-3, with 8 positions matching TRBD1. Trimming removed 5 bases from V and 1 base from J; junction bases left unmatched: 8. The CDR3 is 16 residues long. Looked up from germline, CDR1 is MDHEN and CDR2 is SYDVKM. Here the CDR3 DNA reads TGTGCCAGCAGTAATCATGGACAGGGTGGCACAGATACGCAGTATTTT. It is translated as CASSNHGQGGTDTQYF.

This chain uses TRBV27 with TRBJ2-7; D tentatively reads TRBD1 or TRBD2 (6 bases each). The CDR3 contains 13 residues. V lost 6 bases and J lost 4, with 13 bases in between. Looked up from germline, CDR1 is MNHEY and CDR2 is SMNVEV (reference sequence). This chain's CDR3 is CASRTLGGYEQYF. CDR3 DNA: TGTGCCAGCAGGACCTTAGGGGGGTACGAGCAGTACTTC.